This TCR beta chain was recovered during a study of long-term antiretroviral therapy in people with HIV. Overall study findings and caveats: Repertoires in HIV (unlike those of controls) had narrower CDR3 length ranges.

Sequencing relied on immunoSEQ assay v3.0, run at survey level. TCRdb keeps only in-frame clones here, not all; method: immunoSEQ multiplex PCR. The sample carries about 22,000 clones, around 80% recorded once. Deletions cut 4 bases from V and 8 bases from J, with 14 bases between. Germline-derived CDR1 and CDR2 are SQVTM and ANQGSEA. This CDR3 is 13 amino acids long. Notes on this clone: Its matching antigen is unknown.

The TCR originated in a woman aged 40 to 49 with HIV. Here the sequenced sample was unsorted PBMCs, taken 1.2 years after starting antiretroviral therapy. The chain recombines TRBV29-1 with TRBJ1-4; no reliable D call. CDR3 sequence reads: CSVAGYPSEKLFF. CDR3 coding DNA: TGCAGCGTTGCGGGTTACCCGTCGGAAAAACTGTTTTTT.